The 10 T cell receptor beta chains listed next were all sequenced from one sample in a study of cytomegalovirus exposure and HLA in healthy donors. Primers: 60 Vbeta forward and 13 Jbeta reverse. Repertoires were generated with immunoSEQ multiplex PCR, while TCRdb's copy carries only in-frame clones and drops some. The table includes some 150,000 clones, roughly 76% detected once. The source material was PBMCs. Receptor source: a woman aged 45-60 years in good health and CMV-seronegative.

V is TRBV28 and J is TRBJ2-7; possibly TRBD1 for D (6 bases). Trimming took 5 bases from V and 2 from J, leaving 22 bases between them. The CDR3 runs to 17 residues. Germline values: CDR1 MDHEN, CDR2 SYDVKM. DNA for the CDR3: TGTGCCAGCAGTGGTGCCGTCCTCTACAGGGAAACCTACGAGCAGTACTTC. Translated, it gives CASSGAVLYRETYEQYF.

The chain combines TRBV7-9 with TRBJ2-7, with unresolved D. CDR3 length equals 15 residues. The V gene's germline CDR1 is SEHNR and CDR2 FQNEAQ (reference sequence). With 3 bases removed from V and 7 bases from J, the gap between germline ends came to 19 bases. The CDR3 DNA sequence: TGTGCCAGCAGCTTTCGTCCGGTCGCCGCTCCGGAGCAGTACTTC. Amino acids: CASSFRPVAAPEQYF.

This clone was picked up one time. The chain couples TRBV4-3 to TRBJ1-2; 7 nucleotides match TRBD1. This CDR3 is built from 15 residues. V shed 0 bases, J shed 5 bases, and the junction held 6 bases outside the gene matches. The germline CDR1 and CDR2 sequences are LGHNA and YSLEER. CDR3 in amino acids: CASSQDLRQGYGYTF. The CDR3 region has the DNA TGCGCCAGCAGCCAAGATCTGAGACAGGGTTATGGCTACACCTTC.

This chain links TRBV7-2 with TRBJ1-1; TRBD1 aligns across 8 bases. CDR1 is SGHTA, CDR2 FQGNSA, per germline. V shed 1 base and J 10 bases; nucleotides not matched to a gene: 2. The CDR3 contains 12 residues. The CDR3 is CASSLVGQGAFF. DNA for the CDR3: TGTGCCAGCAGCTTAGTTGGACAGGGAGCTTTCTTT.

This clone has only one observation. Mismatch with germline at one junction end may stem from a read error. The genes are TRBV7-9 and TRBJ2-2; the D gene is possibly TRBD2 (7 bases). The germline V gene encodes CDR1 SEHNR and CDR2 FQNEAQ (reference sequence). The CDR3 is 15 residues long. The CDR3: CSSKYGGPNTGELFF. CDR3 DNA sequence: TGTTCCAGCAAGTACGGGGGGCCGAACACCGGGGAGCTGTTTTTT. The complete variable domain, with remaining parts taken from reference TRBV7-9 and TRBJ2-2, reads DTGVSQNPRHKITKRGQNVTFRCDPISEHNRLYWYRQTLGQGPEFLTYFQNEAQLEKSRLLSDRFSAERPKGSFSTLEIQRTEQGDSAMYLCSSKYGGPNTGELFFGEGSRLTVL.

Comment on this clone: A read error may account for a junction end that differs from germline. The V and J genes are TRBV6-1 and TRBJ1-2; possibly TRBD1 for D (5 bases). The CDR3 is 15 residues long. Germline CDR1 and CDR2: MNHNS and SASEGT. The CDR3 DNA reads TGTGCCAGCAGCGAAGGCCCAGGGAAAAACTATGGCTACACCTTC. Its translation is CASSEGPGKNYGYTF.

The chain couples TRBV29-1 to TRBJ2-1, with D possibly TRBD2 on 6 matching bases. The CDR3 has 16 amino acids. The V gene's germline CDR1 is SQVTM and CDR2 ANQGSEA. Trimming removed 5 bases from V and 0 bases from J, with 17 bases in between. CDR3 loop: CSVPNFLADSYNEQFF. The CDR3 region has the DNA TGCAGCGTTCCGAATTTTTTAGCGGACTCCTACAATGAGCAGTTCTTC.

The chain links TRBV19 to TRBJ1-1; the D gene is possibly TRBD1 (5 bases). The CDR3 totals 12 residues. Germline assignment: CDR1 LNHDA and CDR2 SQIVND (reference sequence). With 10 bases removed from V and 4 bases from J, the gap between germline ends came to 13 bases. CDR3 nucleotide sequence: TGTGCCACTAGAGGGGAAGCCACTGAAGCTTTCTTT. Translation gives CATRGEATEAFF.

The chain links TRBV4-1 to TRBJ1-2; tentative D call: TRBD1 (6 bases). Germline-derived CDR1 and CDR2 are MGHRA and YSYEKL. This CDR3 comprises 15 residues. V was trimmed by 0 bases and J by 4 bases, leaving 12 bases between them. CDR3 in DNA: TGCGCCAGCAGCCAAGAGGGGGTACAGGGCTATGGCTACACCTTC. This sequence encodes CASSQEGVQGYGYTF.

The rearrangement joins TRBV30 to TRBJ1-5, with 7 bases lining up with TRBD1. This CDR3 spans 15 amino acids. V shed 3 bases, J shed 6 bases, and the junction held 11 bases outside the gene matches. Germline CDR1 is GTSNPN and CDR2 is SVGIG (reference sequence). DNA for the CDR3: TGTGCCTGGAGCCGGGACAGAATCGTCGGTCAGCCCCAGCATTTT. As protein: CAWSRDRIVGQPQHF.